This T cell receptor (beta chain) was recorded in a study of cytomegalovirus exposure and HLA in healthy donors. 60 Vbeta and 13 Jbeta primers were used in PCR. Clones were sequenced by immunoSEQ multiplex PCR, and TCRdb holds only the in-frame ones, with some missing. The profile covers roughly 130,000 clones, with approximately 80% appearing a single time and more than 1.5% taken by the ten largest. The junction had 6 bases not matched to a gene; V was cut back by 5 bases and J by 7 bases. This CDR3 comprises 15 residues. Germline CDR1 reads SNHLY; CDR2 reads FYNNEI. The TCR was taken from a man aged 18 to 30 in good health and CMV-seronegative. The V gene is TRBV2, the J gene TRBJ1-6; TRBD1 aligns across 9 bases. Sequenced input: PBMCs. CDR3 residues: CASSQDRGGNSPLHF. The CDR3 DNA is TGTGCCAGCAGTCAGGACAGGGGAGGAAATTCACCCCTCCACTTT.